This is a list of T cell receptor beta chains from one sample in a study of cytomegalovirus exposure and HLA in healthy donors. Assay used: immunoSEQ multiplex PCR; TCRdb lists only in-frame clones, some missing. The sample consists of approximately 190,000 clones, nearly 80% of them appearing once. The source material was PBMCs. Source of these receptors: a woman aged 30 to 39 in good health and CMV-seropositive. The CDR3 runs from the conserved cysteine through the conserved F or W. The D gene is left open where the match is weak. Size tells how often a clone was seen (once, few, many) or the class of an expanded clone, and some rows leave it out.

v_call: TRBV18; j_call: TRBJ1-1; clone_size: -; d_call: TRBD1; cdr3_nt: TGTGCCAGCTCACGGACAGGGAAGACGAGCACTGAAGCTTTCTTT; cdr3_aa: CASSRTGKTSTEAFF
v_call: TRBV7-9; j_call: TRBJ2-7; clone_size: -; d_call: -; cdr3_nt: TGTGCCAGCAGCTTCGAGGGGGTCGAGCAGTACTTC; cdr3_aa: CASSFEGVEQYF
v_call: TRBV28; j_call: TRBJ1-2; clone_size: -; d_call: -; cdr3_nt: TGTGCCAGCAGTTTTACCCCTGACAGGTTCTACACCTTC; cdr3_aa: CASSFTPDRFYTF
v_call: TRBV6-5; j_call: TRBJ2-7; clone_size: -; d_call: -; cdr3_nt: TGTGCCAGCAGTTATACCCCGATTTCGGACGAGCAGTACTTC; cdr3_aa: CASSYTPISDEQYF
v_call: TRBV5-1; j_call: TRBJ2-5; clone_size: -; d_call: -; cdr3_nt: TGCGCCAGCAGCTTGGCTCCCGGGTTCCAAGAGACCCAGTACTTC; cdr3_aa: CASSLAPGFQETQYF
v_call: TRBV23-1; j_call: TRBJ2-6; clone_size: -; d_call: -; cdr3_nt: TGCGCCCCAGGGAAAGGGGCCAACGTCCTGACTTTC; cdr3_aa: CAPGKGANVLTF
v_call: TRBV4-1; j_call: TRBJ2-7; clone_size: -; d_call: TRBD1; cdr3_nt: TGCGCCAGCAGCCAGGCAGCCGGGACAGGATTGTACGAGCAGTACTTC; cdr3_aa: CASSQAAGTGLYEQYF
v_call: TRBV5-1; j_call: TRBJ1-1; clone_size: -; d_call: -; cdr3_nt: TGCGCCAGCAGCTCGCAGGGGATAAACACTGAAGCTTTCTTT; cdr3_aa: CASSSQGINTEAFF
v_call: TRBV18; j_call: TRBJ2-7; clone_size: -; d_call: TRBD1; cdr3_nt: TGTGCCAGCTCCCGCGACAGGGACAACTACGAGCAGTACTTC; cdr3_aa: CASSRDRDNYEQYF
v_call: TRBV15; j_call: TRBJ1-5; clone_size: -; d_call: -; cdr3_nt: TGTGCCACCAGCAGAGATCTCGGGGACAATCAGCCCCAGCATTTT; cdr3_aa: CATSRDLGDNQPQHF
v_call: TRBV12-5; j_call: TRBJ1-1; clone_size: once; d_call: TRBD1; cdr3_nt: TGTGCTAGTGGTTTGGCGTTCCCAGGGGGGAACACTGAAGCTTTCTTT; cdr3_aa: CASGLAFPGGNTEAFF
v_call: TRBV2; j_call: TRBJ2-3; clone_size: -; d_call: -; cdr3_nt: TGTGCCAGCAGTGAAATGGTAGCGGACATCACAGATACGCAGTATTTT; cdr3_aa: CASSEMVADITDTQYF
v_call: TRBV15; j_call: TRBJ2-2; clone_size: -; d_call: TRBD2; cdr3_nt: TGTGCCACCAGAGGGCTAGCGGGACTAGAGCTGTTTTTT; cdr3_aa: CATRGLAGLELFF
v_call: TRBV7-7; j_call: TRBJ2-7; clone_size: -; d_call: TRBD2; cdr3_nt: TGTGCTAGCAGCCCAGGACTAGCGGGGGCGGACGAGCAGTACTTC; cdr3_aa: CASSPGLAGADEQYF
v_call: TRBV6-6; j_call: TRBJ1-4; clone_size: -; d_call: TRBD1; cdr3_nt: TGTGCCAGCAGTTACAGACAGGGAAATGAAAAACTGTTTTTT; cdr3_aa: CASSYRQGNEKLFF
v_call: TRBV19; j_call: TRBJ2-1; clone_size: once; d_call: -; cdr3_nt: TGTGCCAGTAGTAACCAGCGGGTCTCCTACAATGAGCAGTTCTTC; cdr3_aa: CASSNQRVSYNEQFF
v_call: TRBV28; j_call: TRBJ1-1; clone_size: -; d_call: TRBD1; cdr3_nt: TGTGCCAGCAGTCCCGGGACAGGGAAGACTTTCTTT; cdr3_aa: CASSPGTGKTFF
v_call: TRBV6-5; j_call: TRBJ1-1; clone_size: -; d_call: TRBD1; cdr3_nt: TGTGCCAGTGGACAGGGTTCTGAAGCTTTCTTT; cdr3_aa: CASGQGSEAFF
v_call: TRBV18; j_call: TRBJ2-7; clone_size: once; d_call: -; cdr3_nt: TGTGCCAGCTCACGTACTAAAACCTACGAGCAGTACTTC; cdr3_aa: CASSRTKTYEQYF
v_call: TRBV5-1; j_call: TRBJ2-3; clone_size: -; d_call: TRBD2; cdr3_nt: TGCGCCAGCAGCCTGGGACTAGCGGGAAGGGCAAACACAGATACGCAGTATTTT; cdr3_aa: CASSLGLAGRANTDTQYF
v_call: TRBV7-8; j_call: TRBJ2-7; clone_size: -; d_call: TRBD1; cdr3_nt: TGTGCCAGCAGCTTAGATGGGATCCAGGGGGTCTCCTACGAGCAGTACTTC; cdr3_aa: CASSLDGIQGVSYEQYF
v_call: TRBV4-2; j_call: TRBJ2-7; clone_size: -; d_call: -; cdr3_nt: TGTGCCAGCAGCCGGCGAAGGGGCGCAGCCTACGAGCAGTACTTC; cdr3_aa: CASSRRRGAAYEQYF
v_call: TRBV29-1; j_call: TRBJ2-7; clone_size: -; d_call: -; cdr3_nt: TGCAGCGGAGGACGGGGGACCTACGAGCAGTACTTC; cdr3_aa: CSGGRGTYEQYF
v_call: TRBV2; j_call: TRBJ2-7; clone_size: -; d_call: -; cdr3_nt: TGTGCCAGCAGTGCAAGGACAGCTCCCTACGAGCAGTACTTC; cdr3_aa: CASSARTAPYEQYF
v_call: TRBV5-1; j_call: TRBJ1-2; clone_size: -; d_call: TRBD1; cdr3_nt: TGCGCCAGCAGCCAGGGACAGGGTGACGGCTACACCTTC; cdr3_aa: CASSQGQGDGYTF
v_call: TRBV19; j_call: TRBJ1-1; clone_size: -; d_call: -; cdr3_nt: TGTGCCAGTACCAGAAATATGAACACTGAAGCTTTCTTT; cdr3_aa: CASTRNMNTEAFF
v_call: TRBV7-2; j_call: TRBJ1-1; clone_size: -; d_call: -; cdr3_nt: TGTGCCAGCAGCTCAAGGATCCCGACAGCCAGCTTGAACACTGAAGCTTTCTTT; cdr3_aa: CASSSRIPTASLNTEAFF